The 4 T cell receptor beta chains below were found in one sample sequenced in a study of patients and donors after allogeneic stem cell transplantation. TCRdb redid the calling of the RT-PCR reads with MiXCR, one entry per CDR3 protein. This table holds about a million distinct CDR3 sequences, approximately 19% found once. The sample was blood, either unsorted or a sorted T cell fraction (not recorded which). The receptors come from a human donor who was either an allogeneic HSCT recipient or a stem cell or donor lymphocyte infusion donor (not recorded which). It is not recorded whose cells these are; they may come from a transplant donor.

The J gene is TRBJ2-6, the V gene TRBV15; a possible D gene is TRBD1 (6 bases). Per the germline V gene, CDR1 is LNHNV and CDR2 is YYDKDF (reference sequence). This CDR3 has 17 amino acids. Trimming cost V 1 base and J 2 bases, with 12 bases left between them. This CDR3 reads CATSRGWQGPGANVLTF. In DNA form, the CDR3 reads TGTGCCACCAGCAGAGGTTGGCAGGGGCCTGGGGCCAACGTCCTGACTTTC. The full variable domain, with the rest looked up from reference TRBV15 and TRBJ2-6, is DAMVIQNPRYQVTQFGKPVTLSCSQTLNHNVMYWYQQKSSQAPKLLFHYYDKDFNNEADTPDNFQSRRPNTSFCFLDIRSPGLGDTAMYLCATSRGWQGPGANVLTFGAGSRLTVL.

The chain uses TRBV4-3 and TRBJ1-4, with 7 bases lining up with TRBD1. Trimming took 1 base from V and 5 from J; bases not matched to a gene: 7. The CDR3 is 16 amino acids. CDR1 and CDR2 (germline): LGHNA, YSLEER. The CDR3 region is CASSQGWRQGNEKLFF. In DNA form, the CDR3 reads TGCGCCAGCAGCCAAGGATGGCGACAGGGAAATGAAAAACTGTTTTTT.

This sequence joins TRBV7-3 and TRBJ2-3; D unclear. Germline values: CDR1 SGHTA, CDR2 FQGTGA. The germline V and J ends were trimmed by 2 bases and 5 bases, with 14 bases remaining between them. The CDR3 spans 15 residues. Here the CDR3 DNA reads TGTGCCAGCAGCTTAGATGGAAGGCCACAAGATACGCAGTATTTT. It yields the protein CASSLDGRPQDTQYF.

The rearrangement joins TRBV20-1 to TRBJ1-1; possible D gene TRBD1, 5 bases. Germline V lookup: CDR1 DFQATT, CDR2 SNEGSKA (reference sequence). V was cut by 1 base and J by 1 base, with 16 bases left in between. This CDR3 has 16 residues. The CDR3: CSARGTQGRTNTEAFF. The DNA for the CDR3 is TGCAGTGCTAGAGGTACCCAGGGACGGACGAACACTGAAGCTTTCTTT.